This T cell receptor beta chain originates from a study of molecular identifiers for immune sequencing clone quantification (dated by TCRdb to 2016 to 2019). The study in broad terms: For a replicate experiment, RNA from about 20,000 or 100,000 naive CD8 T cells was divided into five aliquots, of which four were sequenced. CD8 T cells were used in a methods study to benchmark molecular-identifier clustering-based TCR repertoire sequencing (MIDCIRS) and TCR RNA copy counting. Broader findings and caveats from the paper: Without barcode sub-clustering, chimeric consensus sequences inflated TCR diversity; chimeras reached as high as 47%. Modeling gave about 3 recovered TCR RNA copies per cell versus 8 to 10 by digital PCR, implying around 31% capture efficiency. The naive libraries included spiked-in Jurkat TCR RNA (roughly 9 copies' worth), and this RNA is not part of the donor repertoire. In CMV-specific effector cells, clones with more than 20 RNA copies accounted for over 99% of molecules, whereas in naive cells such clones accounted for under 1%. Highly expanded clone sizes could be underestimated because identical TCR molecules may share a barcode. Even against a background of about a million naive CD8 T cells, spiked-in Jurkat TCR RNA amounting to a single cell's worth was reported to be detectable.

With regard to this clonotype: Its specific antigen is unknown. A read error is likely, as this CDR3 ends without the conserved phenylalanine or tryptophan.

The length of the CDR3 is 15 amino acids, counting both ends. Only CDR3 DNA is held: 45 bases, read in frame from base 1. Between the V and J ends, shortened by 2 bases and 1 base respectively, the junction contains 12 bases. Taken from the germline V gene, the CDR1 and CDR2 loops are LGHNA and YSLEER. Naive CD8 T cell libraries were made from approximately 20,000 to 1,000,000 sorted cells using 10%, 30% or 50% of purified RNA. Naive CD8 T cells, defined as CD8+CD4-CCR7+CD45RA+, were FACS-sorted into RLT Plus buffer on a BD FACSAria II. Approximately eleven TCR copies' worth of Jurkat RNA were spiked into about 20,000-1,000,000 naive CD8 T cell samples to test detection sensitivity. CD8 T cells were enriched using RosetteSep CD8+ T Cell Enrichment Cocktail and Ficoll-Paque, and the enriched cells then underwent ACK red cell lysis. The protocol used for the library was PCR. TCRdb lists the instrument as Illumina HiSeq 4000. Bulk TCR libraries were generated as previously described, with the TCR primers listed in Table S5 used. Purification of total RNA was performed with the Qiagen AllPrep DNA/RNA kit. Before analysis, reads from multiple sequencing runs of one library were combined. In the original analysis: Only reads with exact TCR constant sequence were kept, trimmed to 150 nt, and grouped by their 12-nt molecular barcodes. Reads inside each barcode group were sub-clustered using a 15% Levenshtein threshold, and a quality-weighted consensus sequence was constructed for each RNA molecule. Non-functional sequences were removed, as were lower-count sequences one edit away from another. Barcode sub-clusters with fewer than 20% of the maximum read count were removed, based on fitting two negative binomial distributions. Starting from the raw public reads, TCRdb applied fastp trimming at Q25, assembled clones with MiXCR and retained in-frame beta chains. Each entry merges the rows of one CDR3 protein and shows their most common DNA and genes. These V and J calls rely on TCRdb rather than the paper's analysis. In this sample the table shows about 640,000 distinct CDR3 sequences, less than 20% of which occur a single time. Roughly 0.83% of the sample goes to the ten largest clones.

This receptor chain uses TRBV4-3 and TRBJ2-7; the D gene is perhaps TRBD1, from 6 matching bases. This sequence was found in a human donor in good health. Some libraries in this study had Jurkat cell RNA spiked in. The specimen was naive CD8+ T cells from blood, with Jurkat cell RNA spiked in. The label giving this sample's cell subset or site can be read as: FACS-sorted CD8+CD4-CCR7+CD45RA+ naive T cells. The CDR3 region: CASSQSIRGSYEQYL. The DNA is TGCGCCAGCAGCCAAAGTATAAGGGGGTCCTACGAGCAGTACCTC.